Presented here are 15 T cell receptor beta chains from one specimen sequenced in a study of T cell responses to AZD1222 COVID-19 vaccine. TCRdb's copy holds only in-frame clones and misses some; the assay was immunoSEQ multiplex PCR. The sample lists approximately 140,000 clones; 90% to 95% were seen once. Here the sequenced sample was peripheral blood, taken on day 0 of MenACWY control vaccination. All receptors derive from an adult in good health.

This rearrangement joins TRBV19 to TRBJ2-5; the D is unclear. CDR3 length: 13 residues. V shed 1 base and J shed 5 bases, with 8 bases lying between them. The germline gives CDR1 LNHDA, CDR2 SQIVND (reference sequence). CDR3 sequence: CASSIAPPETQYF. The CDR3 region has the DNA TGTGCCAGTAGTATAGCCCCCCCCGAGACCCAGTACTTC.

V is TRBV19 and J is TRBJ1-5; the D is unclear. Germline loops: CDR1 LNHDA, CDR2 SQIVND (reference sequence). V was shortened by 1 base and J by 1 base, with 5 bases between the two germline ends. CDR3 size: 14 residues. CDR3 region: CASSIAQSNQPQHF. The DNA of the CDR3 is TGTGCCAGTAGTATAGCACAGAGCAATCAGCCCCAGCATTTT. The full variable domain, completed using reference TRBV19 and TRBJ1-5, is DGGITQSPKYLFRKEGQNVTLSCEQNLNHDAMYWYRQDPGQGLRLIYYSQIVNDFQKGDIAEGYSVSREKKESFPLTVTSAQKNPTAFYLCASSIAQSNQPQHFGDGTRLSIL.

In DNA form, the CDR3 reads TGTGCCAGCAGTTACCTCGGACAGCAGTTCTTC. Translation gives CASSYLGQQFF. V usage is TRBV6-5 and J usage is TRBJ2-1; no clear D gene. Germline V gene sequence: CDR1 MNHEY, CDR2 SVGAGI. The CDR3 spans 11 residues. V was shortened by 2 bases and J by 11 bases, with 7 bases between the two germline ends.

The CDR3 bases are TGTGCCAGCAGCTCCGGGGGTTATGGTTATGGCTACACCTTC. Translating gives CASSSGGYGYGYTF. The chain uses TRBV7-9 and TRBJ1-2, with D perhaps TRBD1 (5 bases). The CDR3 runs 14 residues. CDR1 SEHNR and CDR2 FQNEAQ come from the germline V gene (reference sequence). V was shortened by 4 bases and J by 5 bases, with 14 bases between the two germline ends.

This clone was counted between two and nine times. The rearrangement links TRBV12-5 to TRBJ2-1, with 12 nucleotides matching TRBD1. CDR3 size: 15 residues. Per the germline V gene, CDR1 is LGHNT and CDR2 is FRNRAP. J gave up 7 bases and V 7 bases, and 8 bases lay outside the gene matches. CDR3 DNA sequence: TGTGCTAGTGCCACGGGACAGGGGGCGCGGAATGAGCAGTTCTTC. Translation gives CASATGQGARNEQFF.

The V call is TRBV19, the J call TRBJ1-6, with D perhaps TRBD1 (5 bases). V lost 5 bases and J 9 bases, leaving 17 bases between the germline ends. CDR3 length: 15 residues. Germline CDR1 LNHDA, CDR2 SQIVND (reference sequence). CDR3 coding DNA: TGTGCCAGTAGTCACCGGGTAAGGGGAGGTTCACCCCTCCACTTT. It yields the protein CASSHRVRGGSPLHF.

This clone was counted between two and nine times. The J gene is TRBJ2-1, the V gene TRBV11-2; D uncertain. CDR1 and CDR2 from the germline V gene are SGHAT and FQNNGV. The V gene lost 4 bases and the J gene lost 0 bases, with 13 bases spanning the gap. There are 16 residues in the CDR3. CDR3 loop: CASSSGKPSSYNEQFF. The CDR3 DNA reads TGTGCCAGCAGCTCGGGTAAGCCCAGCTCCTACAATGAGCAGTTCTTC.

This chain links TRBV3-1 (or the pseudogene TRBV3-2) with TRBJ2-4, with a tentative D call TRBD2 (6 bases). This CDR3 contains 17 residues. The V gene lost 0 bases and the J gene lost 5 bases, with 17 bases spanning the gap. The germline V gene encodes CDR1 LGHDT and CDR2 YNNKEL (reference sequence). CDR3 nucleotides: TGTGCCAGCAGCCAAGATAAGTATGCGGGACCCGAAAACATTCAGTACTTC. It translates to CASSQDKYAGPENIQYF.

The rearrangement uses TRBV11-2 and TRBJ2-7; D gene unclear. Trimming shortened V by 6 bases and J by 4 bases, and 7 bases separated the two germline ends. The CDR3 runs to 11 residues. The germline V gene encodes CDR1 SGHAT and CDR2 FQNNGV. CDR3 sequence reads: CASRSLYEQYF. Here the CDR3 DNA reads TGTGCCAGCAGATCCCTGTACGAGCAGTACTTC.

This chain connects TRBV10-1 to TRBJ2-5, with no clear D. V lost 6 bases and J lost 4, with 12 bases in between. The CDR3 loop spans 13 amino acids. Germline V gene data show CDR1 as WNHNN and CDR2 as SYGVQD (reference sequence). The CDR3 region has the DNA TGCGCCAGCAGCGTAGGATTCGGAGAGACCCAGTACTTC. It encodes CASSVGFGETQYF.

This clone has a single count. The chain recombines TRBV9 with TRBJ2-3; 8 bases agree with TRBD2. There are 18 residues in the CDR3. J gave up 0 bases and V 0 bases, and 9 bases lay outside the gene matches. Germline values: CDR1 SGDLS, CDR2 YYNGEE. The CDR3 DNA sequence: TGTGCCAGCAGCGTAGGGGCTAGCGGGTCTACTAGCACAGATACGCAGTATTTT. Translating it yields CASSVGASGSTSTDTQYF.

This chain connects TRBV2 to TRBJ2-2, with TRBD2 identical over 7 bases. The CDR3 sequence is 15 residues long. Germline CDR1 reads SNHLY; CDR2 reads FYNNEI. V lost 8 bases and J lost 6; bases outside the gene matches: 12. The CDR3 sequence: CASHLGTKNPGELFF. CDR3 sequence (DNA): TGTGCCAGCCACTTGGGGACTAAGAATCCCGGGGAGCTGTTTTTT.

This chain links TRBV27 with TRBJ2-3; 7 bases fit TRBD2. The CDR3 is 14 amino acids. Trimming took 5 bases from V and 6 from J; bases not matched to a gene: 8. Germline CDR1 and CDR2: MNHEY and SMNVEV (reference sequence). CDR3: CASSPLTSLDTQYF. The DNA of the CDR3 is TGTGCCAGCAGTCCCTTGACTAGCTTGGATACGCAGTATTTT.

This chain joins TRBV6-5 and TRBJ2-1, with TRBD1 matching over 9 bases. CDR1 and CDR2 (germline): MNHEY, SVGAGI. The CDR3 consists of 15 residues. V trimming: 7 bases; J trimming: 7 bases; junction bases outside the gene matches: 11. Here the CDR3 DNA reads TGTGCCAGCACCAAAACGGGACAGGGTGGAAATGAGCAGTTCTTC. The encoded protein is CASTKTGQGGNEQFF.

V and J are TRBV5-1 and TRBJ2-2; tentatively, D is TRBD1 (5 bases). The CDR3 is 15 residues long. Trimming stripped 3 bases from V and 1 base from J, with 10 bases between. From germline, CDR1 is SGHRS and CDR2 YFSETQ. CDR3 sequence: CASSYFDRNTGELFF. CDR3 nucleotides: TGCGCCAGCAGCTACTTCGACAGGAACACCGGGGAGCTGTTTTTT.